This T cell receptor beta chain comes out of a study of cytomegalovirus exposure and HLA in healthy donors. General study findings and limits: Analysis was performed later, and it showed HLA-associated TCR beta chains to be more clonally expanded than equally common others.

Trimming at V came to 2 bases and at J to 4 bases, leaving 12 bases not matched to a gene. Germline CDR1 reads MNHNS; CDR2 reads SASEGT. The CDR3 is made up of 17 amino acids. About this clone: Its antigen is currently unknown.

PCR primers comprised 60 Vbeta and 13 Jbeta primers. Clones were sequenced by immunoSEQ multiplex PCR, and TCRdb holds only the in-frame ones, with some missing. The data show about 120,000 clones, around a tenth seen once. Material: PBMCs. This clonotype originated in a man aged 25-40 years in good health and CMV-seronegative. The chain couples TRBV6-1 to TRBJ2-7; 9 bases agree with TRBD2. DNA of the CDR3: TGTGCCAGCAGTGAACCCGGGTGGCGGGAGGGCCTGTACGAGCAGTACTTC. Its protein product is CASSEPGWREGLYEQYF.